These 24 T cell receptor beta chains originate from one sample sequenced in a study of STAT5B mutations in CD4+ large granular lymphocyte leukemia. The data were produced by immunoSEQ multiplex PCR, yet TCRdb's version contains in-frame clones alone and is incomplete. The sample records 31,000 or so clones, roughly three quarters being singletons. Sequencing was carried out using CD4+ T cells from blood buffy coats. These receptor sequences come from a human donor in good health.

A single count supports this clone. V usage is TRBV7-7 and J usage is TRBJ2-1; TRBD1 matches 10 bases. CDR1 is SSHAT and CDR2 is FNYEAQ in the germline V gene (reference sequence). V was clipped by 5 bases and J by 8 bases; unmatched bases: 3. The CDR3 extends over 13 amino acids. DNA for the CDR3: TGTGCCAGCAGCCGGGGACAGGGGTATGAGCAGTTCTTC. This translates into CASSRGQGYEQFF. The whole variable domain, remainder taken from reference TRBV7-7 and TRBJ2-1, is GAGVSQSPRYKVTKRGQDVTLRCDPISSHATLYWYQQALGQGPEFLTYFNYEAQPDKSGLPSDRFSAERPEGSISTLTIQRTEQRDSAMYRCASSRGQGYEQFFGPGTRLTVL.

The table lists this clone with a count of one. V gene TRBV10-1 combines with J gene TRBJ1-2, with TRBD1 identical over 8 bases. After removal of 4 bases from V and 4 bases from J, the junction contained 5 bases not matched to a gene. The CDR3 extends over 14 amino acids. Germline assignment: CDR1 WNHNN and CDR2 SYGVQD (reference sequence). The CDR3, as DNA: TGCGCCAGCAGTGGCAGGGGGCTCAGCTATGGCTACACCTTC. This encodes CASSGRGLSYGYTF.

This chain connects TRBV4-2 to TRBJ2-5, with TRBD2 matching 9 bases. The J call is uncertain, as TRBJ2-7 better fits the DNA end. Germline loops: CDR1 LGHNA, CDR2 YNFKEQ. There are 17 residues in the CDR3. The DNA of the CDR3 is TGTGCCAGCAGCCGACAGGCGGGAGGGCCTGGAGGATACGAGCAGTACTTC. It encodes CASSRQAGGPGGYEQYF.

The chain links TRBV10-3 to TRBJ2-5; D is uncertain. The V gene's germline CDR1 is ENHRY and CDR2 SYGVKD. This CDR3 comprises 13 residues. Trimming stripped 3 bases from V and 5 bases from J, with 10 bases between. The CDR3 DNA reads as TGTGCCATCAGTGAAGGAGCTGATGAGACCCAGTACTTC. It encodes CAISEGADETQYF.

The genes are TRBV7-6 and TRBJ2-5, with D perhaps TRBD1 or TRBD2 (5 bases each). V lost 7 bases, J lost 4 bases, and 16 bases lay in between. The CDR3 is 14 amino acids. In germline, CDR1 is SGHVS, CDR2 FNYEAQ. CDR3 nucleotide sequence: TGTGCCAGCACTCTAGAGGGACGAGGAGAGACCCAGTACTTC. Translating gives CASTLEGRGETQYF.

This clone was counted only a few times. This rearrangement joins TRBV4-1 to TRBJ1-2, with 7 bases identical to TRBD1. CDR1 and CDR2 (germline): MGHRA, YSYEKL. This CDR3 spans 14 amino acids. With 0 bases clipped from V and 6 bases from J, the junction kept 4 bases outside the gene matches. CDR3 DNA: TGCGCCAGCAGCCAAGAAGGGCAGGGGGATGGCTACACCTTC. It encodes CASSQEGQGDGYTF.

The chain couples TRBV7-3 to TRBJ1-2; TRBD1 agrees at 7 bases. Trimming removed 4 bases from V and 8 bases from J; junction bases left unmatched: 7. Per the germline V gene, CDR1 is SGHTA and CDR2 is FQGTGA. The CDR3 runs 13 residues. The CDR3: CASSYTGVGGYTF. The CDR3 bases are TGTGCCAGCAGCTATACAGGGGTTGGAGGCTACACCTTC.

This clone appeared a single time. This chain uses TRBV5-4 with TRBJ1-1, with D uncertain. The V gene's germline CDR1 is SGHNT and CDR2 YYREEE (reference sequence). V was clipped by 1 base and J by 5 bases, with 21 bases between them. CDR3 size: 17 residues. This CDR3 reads CASSLFRGSGRRTEAFF. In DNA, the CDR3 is TGTGCCAGCAGCTTGTTCCGCGGGTCCGGCAGGAGAACTGAAGCTTTCTTT.

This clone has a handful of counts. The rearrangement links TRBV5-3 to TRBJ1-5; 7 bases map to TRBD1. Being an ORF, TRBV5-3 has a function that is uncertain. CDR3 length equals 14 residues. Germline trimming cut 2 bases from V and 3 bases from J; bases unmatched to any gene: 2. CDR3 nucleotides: TGTGCCAGAAGCTTTGGACAGGACAATCAGCCCCAGCATTTT. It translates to CARSFGQDNQPQHF.

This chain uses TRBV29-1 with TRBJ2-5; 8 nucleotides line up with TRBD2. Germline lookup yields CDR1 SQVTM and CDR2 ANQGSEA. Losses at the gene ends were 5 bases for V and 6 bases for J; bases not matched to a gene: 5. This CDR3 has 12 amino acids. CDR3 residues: CSVSSGTKTQYF. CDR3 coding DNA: TGCAGCGTTAGTAGCGGGACAAAGACCCAGTACTTC.

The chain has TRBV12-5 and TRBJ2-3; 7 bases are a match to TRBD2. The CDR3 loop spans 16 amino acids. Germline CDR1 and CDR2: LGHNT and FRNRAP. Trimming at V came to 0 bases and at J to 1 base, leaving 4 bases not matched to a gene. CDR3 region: CASGLVRGGGTDTQYF. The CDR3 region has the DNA TGTGCTAGTGGTTTGGTACGGGGAGGGGGCACAGATACGCAGTATTTT.

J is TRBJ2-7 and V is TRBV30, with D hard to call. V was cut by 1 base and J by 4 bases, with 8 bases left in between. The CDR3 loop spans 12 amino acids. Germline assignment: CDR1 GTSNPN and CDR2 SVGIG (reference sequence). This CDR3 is CAWSATLYEQYF. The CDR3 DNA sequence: TGTGCCTGGAGTGCAACCTTGTACGAGCAGTACTTC.

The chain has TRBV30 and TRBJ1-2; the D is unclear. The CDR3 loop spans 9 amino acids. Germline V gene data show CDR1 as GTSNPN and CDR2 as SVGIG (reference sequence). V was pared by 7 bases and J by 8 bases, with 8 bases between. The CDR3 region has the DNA TGTGCCTTTTCCCCCGGCTACACCTTC. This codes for CAFSPGYTF.

The CDR3 here is CATRRGQPDTQYF. The CDR3 DNA sequence: TGTGCCACTCGGAGGGGTCAGCCAGATACGCAGTATTTT. The chain couples TRBV19 to TRBJ2-3; D is possibly TRBD2 (6 bases). Trimming took 10 bases from V and 4 from J, leaving 15 bases between them. The CDR3 consists of 13 residues. The germline V gene encodes CDR1 LNHDA and CDR2 SQIVND (reference sequence).

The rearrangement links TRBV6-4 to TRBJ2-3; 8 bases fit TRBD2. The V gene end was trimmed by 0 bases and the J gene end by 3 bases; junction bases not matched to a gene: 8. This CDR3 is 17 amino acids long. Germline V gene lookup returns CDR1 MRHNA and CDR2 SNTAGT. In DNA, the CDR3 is TGTGCCAGCAGTGACTCGATCATCGGGGGGGCAACAGATACGCAGTATTTT. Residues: CASSDSIIGGATDTQYF.

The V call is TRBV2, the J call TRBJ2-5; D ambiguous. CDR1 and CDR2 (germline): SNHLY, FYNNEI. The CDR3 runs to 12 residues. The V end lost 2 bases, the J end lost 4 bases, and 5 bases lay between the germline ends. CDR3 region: CASSERGETQYF. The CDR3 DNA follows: TGTGCCAGCAGTGAACGCGGAGAGACCCAGTACTTC.

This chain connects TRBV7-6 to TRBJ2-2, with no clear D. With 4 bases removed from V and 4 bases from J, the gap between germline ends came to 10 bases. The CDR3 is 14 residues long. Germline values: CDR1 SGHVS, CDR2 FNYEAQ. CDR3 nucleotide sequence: TGTGCCAGCAGCTCACTGACCCCCACCGGGGAGCTGTTTTTT. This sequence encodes CASSSLTPTGELFF.

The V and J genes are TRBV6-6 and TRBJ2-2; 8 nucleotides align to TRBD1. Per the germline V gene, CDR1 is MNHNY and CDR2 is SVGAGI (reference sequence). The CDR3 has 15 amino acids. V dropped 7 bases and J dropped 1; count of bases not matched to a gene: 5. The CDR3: CASTLGTGNTGELFF. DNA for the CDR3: TGTGCCAGCACCCTCGGGACAGGGAACACCGGGGAGCTGTTTTTT.

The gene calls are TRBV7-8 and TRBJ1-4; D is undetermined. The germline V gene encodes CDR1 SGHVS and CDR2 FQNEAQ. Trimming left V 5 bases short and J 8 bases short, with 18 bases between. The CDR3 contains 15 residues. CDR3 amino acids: CASSRGGILGEKLFF. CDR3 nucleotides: TGTGCCAGCAGCCGTGGAGGGATTTTAGGGGAAAAACTGTTTTTT.

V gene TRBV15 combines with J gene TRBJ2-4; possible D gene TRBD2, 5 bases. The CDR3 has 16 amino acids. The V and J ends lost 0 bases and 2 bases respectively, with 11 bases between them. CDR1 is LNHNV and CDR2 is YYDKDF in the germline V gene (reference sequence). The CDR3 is CATSRDRGYSKNIQYF. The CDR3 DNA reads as TGTGCCACCAGCAGAGATCGGGGTTATTCCAAAAACATTCAGTACTTC.

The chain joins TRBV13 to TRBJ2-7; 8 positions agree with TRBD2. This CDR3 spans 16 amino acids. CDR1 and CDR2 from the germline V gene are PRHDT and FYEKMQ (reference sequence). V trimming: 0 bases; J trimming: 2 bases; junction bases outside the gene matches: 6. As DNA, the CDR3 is TGTGCCAGCAGCTTAGGGAGCAGCGGGAGAACCTACGAGCAGTACTTC. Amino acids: CASSLGSSGRTYEQYF.

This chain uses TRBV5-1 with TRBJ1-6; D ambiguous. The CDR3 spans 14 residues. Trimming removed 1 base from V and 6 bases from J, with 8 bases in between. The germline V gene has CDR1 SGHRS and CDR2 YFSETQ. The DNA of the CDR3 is TGCGCCAGCAGCTTGTGGCAGATTAATTCACCCCTCCACTTT. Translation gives CASSLWQINSPLHF.

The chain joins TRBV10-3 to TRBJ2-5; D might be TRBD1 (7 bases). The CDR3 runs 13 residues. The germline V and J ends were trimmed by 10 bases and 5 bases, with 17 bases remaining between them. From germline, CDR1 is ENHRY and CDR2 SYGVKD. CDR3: CATLTPGGETQYF. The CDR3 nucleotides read TGTGCCACATTGACCCCAGGGGGGGAGACCCAGTACTTC.

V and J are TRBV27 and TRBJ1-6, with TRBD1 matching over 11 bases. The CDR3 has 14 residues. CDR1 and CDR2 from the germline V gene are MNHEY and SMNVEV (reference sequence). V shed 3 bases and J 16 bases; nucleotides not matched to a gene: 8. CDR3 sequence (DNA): TGTGCCAGCAGTTTTGGACAGGGGGCCGCCCGACTCCACTTT. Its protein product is CASSFGQGAARLHF.